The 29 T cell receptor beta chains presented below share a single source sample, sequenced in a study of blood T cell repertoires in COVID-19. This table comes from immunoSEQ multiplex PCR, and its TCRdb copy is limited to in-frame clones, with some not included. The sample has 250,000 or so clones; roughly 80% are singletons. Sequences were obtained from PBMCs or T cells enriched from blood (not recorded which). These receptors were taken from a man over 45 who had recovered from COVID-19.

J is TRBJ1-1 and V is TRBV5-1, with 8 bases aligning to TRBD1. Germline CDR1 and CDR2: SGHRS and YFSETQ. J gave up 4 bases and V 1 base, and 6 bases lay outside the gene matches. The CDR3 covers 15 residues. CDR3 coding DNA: TGCGCCAGCAGCTTGCAGGGGGCGGCGATCACTGAAGCTTTCTTT. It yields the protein CASSLQGAAITEAFF.

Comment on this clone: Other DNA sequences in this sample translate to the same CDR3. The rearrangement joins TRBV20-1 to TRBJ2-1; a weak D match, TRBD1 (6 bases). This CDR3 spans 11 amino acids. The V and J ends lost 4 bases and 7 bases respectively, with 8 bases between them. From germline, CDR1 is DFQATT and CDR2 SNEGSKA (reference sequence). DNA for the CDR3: TGCAGTGCTACCAGGGGTAATGAGCAGTTCTTC. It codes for CSATRGNEQFF.

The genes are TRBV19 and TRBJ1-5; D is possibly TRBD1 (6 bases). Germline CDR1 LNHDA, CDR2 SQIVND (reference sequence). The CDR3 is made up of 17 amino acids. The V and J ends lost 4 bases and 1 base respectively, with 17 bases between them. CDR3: CASSRETGIESNQPQHF. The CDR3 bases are TGTGCCAGTAGTAGAGAAACAGGGATTGAGAGCAATCAGCCCCAGCATTTT.

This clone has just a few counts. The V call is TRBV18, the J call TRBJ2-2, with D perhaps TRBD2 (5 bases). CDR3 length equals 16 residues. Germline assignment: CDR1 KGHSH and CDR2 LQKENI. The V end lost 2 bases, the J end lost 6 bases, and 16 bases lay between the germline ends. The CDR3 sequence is CASSPVTEGTAGELFF. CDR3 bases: TGTGCCAGCTCACCAGTGACTGAGGGTACCGCCGGGGAGCTGTTTTTT. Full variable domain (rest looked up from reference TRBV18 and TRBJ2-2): NAGVMQNPRHLVRRRGQEARLRCSPMKGHSHVYWYRQLPEEGLKFMVYLQKENIIDESGMPKERFSAEFPKEGPSILRIQQVVRGDSAAYFCASSPVTEGTAGELFFGEGSRLTVL.

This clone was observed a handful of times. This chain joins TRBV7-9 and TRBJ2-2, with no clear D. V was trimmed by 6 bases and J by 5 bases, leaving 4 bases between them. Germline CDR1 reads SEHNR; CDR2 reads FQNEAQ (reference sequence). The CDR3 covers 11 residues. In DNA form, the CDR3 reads TGTGCCAGCAGAGAGACCGGGGAGCTGTTTTTT. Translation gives CASRETGELFF.

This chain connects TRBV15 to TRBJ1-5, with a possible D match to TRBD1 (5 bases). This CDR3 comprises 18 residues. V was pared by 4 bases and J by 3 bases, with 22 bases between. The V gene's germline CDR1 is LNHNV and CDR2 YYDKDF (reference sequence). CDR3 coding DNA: TGTGCCACCAGCAAAATTTCCGGGCGGGGGTTAATCAATCAGCCCCAGCATTTT. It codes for CATSKISGRGLINQPQHF.

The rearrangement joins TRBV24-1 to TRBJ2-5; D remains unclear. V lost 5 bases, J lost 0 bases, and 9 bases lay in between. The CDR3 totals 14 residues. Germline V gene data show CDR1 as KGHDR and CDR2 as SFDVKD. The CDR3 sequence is CATSVSSYQETQYF. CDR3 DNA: TGTGCCACCAGTGTATCCTCGTACCAAGAGACCCAGTACTTC.

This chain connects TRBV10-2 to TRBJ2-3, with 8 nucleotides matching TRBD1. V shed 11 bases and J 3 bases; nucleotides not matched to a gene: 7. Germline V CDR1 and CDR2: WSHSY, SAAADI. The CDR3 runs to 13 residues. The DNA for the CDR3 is TGCGCCGTCAACAGGGGGTGGACAGATACGCAGTATTTT. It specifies CAVNRGWTDTQYF.

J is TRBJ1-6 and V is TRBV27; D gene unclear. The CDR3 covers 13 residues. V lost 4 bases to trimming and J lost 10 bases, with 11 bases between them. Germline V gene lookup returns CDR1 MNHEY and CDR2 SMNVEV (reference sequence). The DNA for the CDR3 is TGTGCCAGCAGTTCCGGGATTCGATCACCCCTCCACTTT. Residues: CASSSGIRSPLHF.

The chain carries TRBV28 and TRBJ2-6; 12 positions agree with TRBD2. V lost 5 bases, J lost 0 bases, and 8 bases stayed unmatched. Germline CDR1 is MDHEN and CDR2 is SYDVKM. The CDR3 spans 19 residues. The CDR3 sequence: CASSRSGLAGSSGANVLTF. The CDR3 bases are TGTGCCAGCAGTCGATCAGGACTAGCGGGATCCTCTGGGGCCAACGTCCTGACTTTC.

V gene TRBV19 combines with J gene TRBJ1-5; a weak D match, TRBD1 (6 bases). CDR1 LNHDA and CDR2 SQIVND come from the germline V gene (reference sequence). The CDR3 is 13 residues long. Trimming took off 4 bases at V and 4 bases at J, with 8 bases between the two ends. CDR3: CASSKDSNQPQHF. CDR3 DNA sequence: TGTGCCAGTAGTAAGGACAGTAATCAGCCCCAGCATTTT.

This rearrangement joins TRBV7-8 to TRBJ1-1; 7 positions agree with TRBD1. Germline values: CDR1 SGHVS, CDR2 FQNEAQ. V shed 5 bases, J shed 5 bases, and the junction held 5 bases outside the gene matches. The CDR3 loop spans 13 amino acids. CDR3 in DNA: TGTGCCAGCAGCCTTCACAGGGGAACTGAAGCTTTCTTT. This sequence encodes CASSLHRGTEAFF. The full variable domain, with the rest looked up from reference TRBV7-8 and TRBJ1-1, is GAGVSQSPRYKVAKRGQDVALRCDPISGHVSLFWYQQALGQGPEFLTYFQNEAQLDKSGLPSDRFFAERPEGSVSTLKIQRTQQEDSAVYLCASSLHRGTEAFFGQGTRLTVV.

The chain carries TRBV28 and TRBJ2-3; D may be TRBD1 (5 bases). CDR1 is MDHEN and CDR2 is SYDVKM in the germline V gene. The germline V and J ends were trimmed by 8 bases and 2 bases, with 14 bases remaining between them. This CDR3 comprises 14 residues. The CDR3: CASGDRLYTDTQYF. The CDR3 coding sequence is TGTGCCAGCGGAGACAGACTTTACACAGATACGCAGTATTTT.

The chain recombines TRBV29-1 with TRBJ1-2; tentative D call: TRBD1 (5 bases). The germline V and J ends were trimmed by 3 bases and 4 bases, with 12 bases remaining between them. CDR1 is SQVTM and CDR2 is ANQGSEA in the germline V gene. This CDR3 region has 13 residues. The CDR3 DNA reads TGCAGCGTTGAGGCCAGGGTAACCTATGGCTACACCTTC. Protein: CSVEARVTYGYTF.

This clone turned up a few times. The CDR3, as DNA: TGTGCCAGCAGTGAAGGACAGGGGGCCCGATATCAAAATCAGCCCCAGCATTTT. Translating it yields CASSEGQGARYQNQPQHF. V usage is TRBV6-1 and J usage is TRBJ1-5; 10 bases fit TRBD1. The CDR3 is 18 amino acids. V gave up 1 base and J gave up 4 bases; unmatched junction bases: 10. Germline V gives CDR1 MNHNS, CDR2 SASEGT.

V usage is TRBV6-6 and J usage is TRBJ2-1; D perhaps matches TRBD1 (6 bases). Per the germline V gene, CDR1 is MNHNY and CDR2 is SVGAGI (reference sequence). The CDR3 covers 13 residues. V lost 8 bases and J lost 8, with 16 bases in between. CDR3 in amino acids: CASSLTGGDEQFF. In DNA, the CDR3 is TGTGCCAGCTCCTTGACAGGCGGCGATGAGCAGTTCTTC.

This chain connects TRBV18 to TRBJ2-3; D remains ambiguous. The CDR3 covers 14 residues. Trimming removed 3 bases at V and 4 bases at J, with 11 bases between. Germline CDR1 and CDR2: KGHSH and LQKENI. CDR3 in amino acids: CASSPFRQADTQYF. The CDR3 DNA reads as TGTGCCAGCTCACCGTTCAGGCAAGCAGATACGCAGTATTTT.

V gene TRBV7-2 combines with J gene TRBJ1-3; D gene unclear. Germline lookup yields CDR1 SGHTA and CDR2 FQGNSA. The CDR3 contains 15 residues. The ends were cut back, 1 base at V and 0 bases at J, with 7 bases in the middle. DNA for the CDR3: TGTGCCAGCAGCTTAGATGGCAGCTCTGGAAACACCATATATTTT. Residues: CASSLDGSSGNTIYF. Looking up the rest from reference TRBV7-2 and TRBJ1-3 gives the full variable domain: GAGVSQSPSNKVTEKGKDVELRCDPISGHTALYWYRQSLGQGLEFLIYFQGNSAPDKSGLPSDRFSAERTGGSVSTLTIQRTQQEDSAVYLCASSLDGSSGNTIYFGEGSWLTVV.

The CDR3, as DNA: TGTGCCAGCAGCTTAGAGCTTCCGGCGGTAGAGACCCAGTACTTC. This sequence encodes CASSLELPAVETQYF. The V gene is TRBV7-2, the J gene TRBJ2-5; no definite D call. Per germline, CDR1 SGHTA and CDR2 FQGNSA. Trimming removed 1 base from V and 4 bases from J, with 13 bases in between. CDR3 length: 15 amino acids.

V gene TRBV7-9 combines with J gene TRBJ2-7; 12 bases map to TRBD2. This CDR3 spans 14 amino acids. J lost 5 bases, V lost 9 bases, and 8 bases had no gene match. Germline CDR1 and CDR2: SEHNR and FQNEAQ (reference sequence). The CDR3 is CASGPRTSGDEQYF. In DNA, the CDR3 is TGTGCCAGTGGTCCCCGGACTAGCGGGGACGAGCAGTACTTC.

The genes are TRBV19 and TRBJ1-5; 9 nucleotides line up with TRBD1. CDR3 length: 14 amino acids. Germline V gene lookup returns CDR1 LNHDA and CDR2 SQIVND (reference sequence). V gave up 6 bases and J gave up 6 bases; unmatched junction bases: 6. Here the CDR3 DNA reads TGTGCCAGTAGCCTTGGACAGGGGCGTCAGCCCCAGCATTTT. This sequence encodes CASSLGQGRQPQHF.

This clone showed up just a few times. CDR3 loop: CSVELGVDQPQHF. In nucleotides, the CDR3 is TGCAGCGTTGAATTAGGGGTTGATCAGCCCCAGCATTTT. V and J are TRBV29-1 and TRBJ1-5, with D perhaps TRBD1 (5 bases). V lost 2 bases and J lost 5, with 10 bases in between. The germline V gene has CDR1 SQVTM and CDR2 ANQGSEA. This CDR3 region has 13 residues.

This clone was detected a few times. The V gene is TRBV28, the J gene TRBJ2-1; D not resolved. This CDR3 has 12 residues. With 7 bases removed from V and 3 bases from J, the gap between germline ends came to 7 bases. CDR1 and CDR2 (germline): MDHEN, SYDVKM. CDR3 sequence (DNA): TGTGCCAGCAATGGGCTCTACAATGAGCAGTTCTTC. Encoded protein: CASNGLYNEQFF.

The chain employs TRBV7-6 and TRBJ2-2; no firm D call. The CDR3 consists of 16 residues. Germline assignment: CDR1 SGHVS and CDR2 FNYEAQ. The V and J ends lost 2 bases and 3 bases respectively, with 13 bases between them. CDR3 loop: CASSLQPGVYTGELFF. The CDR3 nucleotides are TGTGCCAGCAGCTTACAACCCGGAGTGTACACCGGGGAGCTGTTTTTT.

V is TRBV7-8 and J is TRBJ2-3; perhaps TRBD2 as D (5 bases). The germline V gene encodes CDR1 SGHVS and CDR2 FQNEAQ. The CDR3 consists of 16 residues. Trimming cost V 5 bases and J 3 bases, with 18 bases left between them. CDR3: CASSTWTSQGTDTQYF. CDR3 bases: TGTGCCAGCAGCACCTGGACTTCCCAAGGTACAGATACGCAGTATTTT.

The CDR3 loop is CASRPPGQGVGYTF. The CDR3 DNA reads as TGTGCCAGCAGACCGCCGGGACAGGGGGTTGGCTACACCTTC. J is TRBJ1-2 and V is TRBV2; 11 bases agree with TRBD1. CDR1 and CDR2 from the germline V gene are SNHLY and FYNNEI. The junction had 7 bases not matched to a gene; V was cut back by 6 bases and J by 7 bases. The CDR3 has 14 residues. Looking up the rest from reference TRBV2 and TRBJ1-2 gives the full variable domain: EPEVTQTPSHQVTQMGQEVILRCVPISNHLYFYWYRQILGQKVEFLVSFYNNEISEKSEIFDDQFSVERPDGSNFTLKIRSTKLEDSAMYFCASRPPGQGVGYTFGSGTRLTVV.

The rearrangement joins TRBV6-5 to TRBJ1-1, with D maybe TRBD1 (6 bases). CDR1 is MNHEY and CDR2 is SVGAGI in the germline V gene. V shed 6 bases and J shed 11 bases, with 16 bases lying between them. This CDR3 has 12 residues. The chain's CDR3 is CASRADSVKAFF. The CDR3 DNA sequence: TGTGCCAGCAGGGCGGACAGTGTGAAGGCTTTCTTT.

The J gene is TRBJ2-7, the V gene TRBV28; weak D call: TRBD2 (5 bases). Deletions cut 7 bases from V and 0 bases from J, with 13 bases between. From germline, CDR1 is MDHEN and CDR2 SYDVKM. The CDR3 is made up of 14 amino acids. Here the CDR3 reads CASNKRAYSYEQYF. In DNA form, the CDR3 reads TGTGCCAGCAACAAGAGGGCCTACTCCTACGAGCAGTACTTC.

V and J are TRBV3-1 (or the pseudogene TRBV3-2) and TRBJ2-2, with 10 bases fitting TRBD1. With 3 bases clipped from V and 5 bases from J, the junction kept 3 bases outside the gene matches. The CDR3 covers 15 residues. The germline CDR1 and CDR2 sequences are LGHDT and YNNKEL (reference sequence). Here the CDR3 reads CASSHGTGETGELFF. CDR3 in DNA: TGTGCCAGCAGCCACGGGACAGGGGAAACCGGGGAGCTGTTTTTT.